This T cell receptor beta chain was recovered during a study of blood T cell repertoires in COVID-19. Study overall: Sources were T cells, B-cell-depleted T cells, or PBMCs; the material itself was cDNA or gDNA.

V trimming: 2 bases; J trimming: 2 bases; junction bases outside the gene matches: 0. Germline CDR1 and CDR2: SEHNR and FQNEAQ (reference sequence). The CDR3 sequence is 14 residues long. In the original analysis: By means of reference gene primer amplification, nucleated cell counts were estimated. Profiled with immunoSEQ multiplex PCR; TCRdb holds only in-frame clones, not every one. Clonal size and the V and J genes are those of that table, whereas D and trimming came from the DNA. The sample includes 200,000 to 250,000 clones, about 85% of them seen just once. Cohort 3 recovery required two negative PCRs, clearance, or symptom resolution.

Specimen: PBMCs or T cells enriched from blood (not recorded which). This sequence originates from a man aged 30 to 45 who had recovered from COVID-19. V usage is TRBV7-9 and J usage is TRBJ1-3; 7 bases agree with TRBD1. The DNA of the CDR3 is TGTGCCAGCAGCTTACAGGGGGCTGGAAACACCATATATTTT. Residues: CASSLQGAGNTIYF.